The source of this TCR beta chain is a study of blood T cell repertoires in COVID-19 (dated by TCRdb to 2018 to 2021). In the study overall: The collaborator samples originated in the United States, Italy and Spain and spanned the acute and convalescent phases of COVID-19. The prospective study material was composed of cDNA or gDNA derived from T cells, B-cell-depleted T cells, or PBMCs. Subjects who had been exposed to COVID-19, were actively infected with it, or had recovered from it provided the deeply sampled blood TCRbeta repertoires that made up the dataset. The repertoires were made available in a free public database intended to serve as a resource for research on the immune response to SARS-CoV-2. Samples were obtained from the ongoing ImmuneRACE study (first 160 participants) and from some 1,200 subjects provided by 6 global collaborators. The sample metadata nearly always contained a de-identified subject ID, COVID-19 status, age in years and sex. Where HLA class I and class II types were available, the types were taken from metadata supplied by the sample provider, not from assay-based typing.

CDR1 and CDR2 are drawn from the germline V gene: SGDLS, YYNGEE. Trimming accounts for 2 bases at V and 4 bases at J, while the number of junction bases matched to no gene is 0. Its CDR3 holds 13 amino acids, cysteine through phenylalanine. This entry keeps only the CDR3 DNA: 39 bases, framed from base 1. As concerns this clone: The antigen it binds to is not known. Base qualities were left out, and no much larger clone turns up one base away.

Collaborating institutions collected whole blood in K2EDTA tubes following their own protocols. Collaborator samples were shipped for TCRbeta analysis as frozen whole blood, isolated PBMCs, or DNA extracted from either sample type. General findings and caveats noted by the study authors: The amount of clinical and demographic metadata varied by source and participant and was provided uncurated.

TCRbeta CDR3 regions were amplified from genomic DNA using the immunoSEQ Assay, a bias-controlled multiplex PCR. The paper's processing steps were these. The number of nucleated cells in each sample was estimated from the amplification of reference gene primers within the assay. To quantify the absolute abundance of each unique TCRbeta CDR3 rearrangement, sequence reads were collapsed and filtered. Productive Simpson clonality was computed per sample as the square root of Simpson's diversity index over productive rearrangements. In TCRdb, the immuneACCESS table is reduced to in-frame sequences with V and J assigned. These tables do not hold every clone; where another copy was compared, an unresolved V gene accounts for under half, and the others remain unexplained. Clone size and V and J calls were adopted from that table, with D and trimming inferred from the DNA. Counted in this sample were about 170,000 clones; approximately 87% of them appeared once. About 4% of the sample belongs to the ten largest clones.

The receptor chain draws on TRBV9 and TRBJ1-3, with 7 central nucleotides matching TRBD1. Sample: peripheral blood. The TCR sequence derives from a man between 18 and 29 years old with active or convalescent COVID-19. The CDR3 loop reads CASSVTGGNTIYF. The bases read TGTGCCAGCAGCGTGACAGGGGGAAACACCATATATTTT.